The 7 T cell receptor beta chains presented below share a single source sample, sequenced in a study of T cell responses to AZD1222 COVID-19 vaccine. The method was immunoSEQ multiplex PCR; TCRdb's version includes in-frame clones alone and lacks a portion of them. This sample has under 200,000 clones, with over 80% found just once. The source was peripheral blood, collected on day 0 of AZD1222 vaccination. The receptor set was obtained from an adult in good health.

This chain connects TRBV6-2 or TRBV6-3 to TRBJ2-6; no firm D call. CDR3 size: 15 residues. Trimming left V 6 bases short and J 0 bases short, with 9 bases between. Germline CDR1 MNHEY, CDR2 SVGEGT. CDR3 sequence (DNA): TGTGCCAGCAGCCCTTTACTCTCTGGGGCCAACGTCCTGACTTTC. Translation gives CASSPLLSGANVLTF.

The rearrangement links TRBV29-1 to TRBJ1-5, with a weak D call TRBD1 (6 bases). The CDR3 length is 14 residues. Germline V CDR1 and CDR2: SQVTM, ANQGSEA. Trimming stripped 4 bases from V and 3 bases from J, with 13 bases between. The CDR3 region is CSVVFRDTNQPQHF. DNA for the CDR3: TGCAGCGTTGTTTTTAGGGACACCAATCAGCCCCAGCATTTT.

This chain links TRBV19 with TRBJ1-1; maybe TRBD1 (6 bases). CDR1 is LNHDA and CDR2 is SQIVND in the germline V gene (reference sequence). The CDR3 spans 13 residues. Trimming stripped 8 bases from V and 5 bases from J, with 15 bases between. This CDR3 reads CASSEQGATEAFF. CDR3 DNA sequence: TGTGCCAGTTCTGAACAGGGAGCAACTGAAGCTTTCTTT.

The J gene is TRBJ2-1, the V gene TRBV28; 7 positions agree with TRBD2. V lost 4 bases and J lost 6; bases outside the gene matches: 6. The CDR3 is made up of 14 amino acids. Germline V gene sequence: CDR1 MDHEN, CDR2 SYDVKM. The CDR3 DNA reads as TGTGCCAGCAGTTCGAGGACTAGTTTCAATGAGCAGTTCTTC. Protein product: CASSSRTSFNEQFF.

CDR3 DNA sequence: TGTGCCACGGGGGGACTTACCTACGAGCAGTACTTC. This codes for CATGGLTYEQYF. V usage is TRBV28 and J usage is TRBJ2-7; 7 bases line up with TRBD2. CDR1 is MDHEN and CDR2 is SYDVKM in the germline V gene. J was trimmed by 2 bases and V by 10 bases; bases with no gene match: 5. The CDR3 is 12 amino acids.

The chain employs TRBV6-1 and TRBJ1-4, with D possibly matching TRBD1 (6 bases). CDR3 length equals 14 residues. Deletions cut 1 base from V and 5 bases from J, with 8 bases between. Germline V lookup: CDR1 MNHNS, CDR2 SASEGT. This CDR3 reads CASSEGGANEKLFF. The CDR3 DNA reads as TGTGCCAGCAGTGAAGGGGGGGCGAATGAAAAACTGTTTTTT.

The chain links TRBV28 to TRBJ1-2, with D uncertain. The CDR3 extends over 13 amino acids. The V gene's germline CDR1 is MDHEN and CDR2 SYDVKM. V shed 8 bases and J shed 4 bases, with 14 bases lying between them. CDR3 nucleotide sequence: TGTGCCAGCGGCAGTTATCCGCGCTATGGCTACACCTTC. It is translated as CASGSYPRYGYTF.